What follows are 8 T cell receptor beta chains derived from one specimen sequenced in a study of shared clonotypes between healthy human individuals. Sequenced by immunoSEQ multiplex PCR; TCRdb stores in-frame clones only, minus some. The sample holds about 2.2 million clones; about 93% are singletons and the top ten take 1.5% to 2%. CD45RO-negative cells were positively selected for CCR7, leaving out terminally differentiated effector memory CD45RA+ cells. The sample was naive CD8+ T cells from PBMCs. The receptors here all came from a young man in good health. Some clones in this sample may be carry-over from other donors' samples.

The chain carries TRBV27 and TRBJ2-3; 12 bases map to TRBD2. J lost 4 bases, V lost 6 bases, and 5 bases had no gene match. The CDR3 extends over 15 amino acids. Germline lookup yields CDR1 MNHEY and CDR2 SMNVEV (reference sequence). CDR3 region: CASRLAGGPPDTQYF. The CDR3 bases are TGTGCCAGCAGGCTAGCGGGAGGGCCTCCAGATACGCAGTATTTT.

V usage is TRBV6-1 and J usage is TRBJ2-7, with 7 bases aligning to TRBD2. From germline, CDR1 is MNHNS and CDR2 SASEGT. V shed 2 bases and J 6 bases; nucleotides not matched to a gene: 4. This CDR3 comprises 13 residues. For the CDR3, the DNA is TGTGCCAGCAGTGAATTTACTAGCGCCGAGCAGTACTTC. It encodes CASSEFTSAEQYF.

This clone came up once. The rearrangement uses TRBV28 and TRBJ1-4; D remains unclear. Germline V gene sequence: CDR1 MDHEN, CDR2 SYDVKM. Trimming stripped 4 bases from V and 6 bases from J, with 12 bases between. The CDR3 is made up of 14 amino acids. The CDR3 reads CASSWLGRDEKLFF. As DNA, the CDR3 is TGTGCCAGCAGTTGGCTCGGGAGGGATGAAAAACTGTTTTTT.

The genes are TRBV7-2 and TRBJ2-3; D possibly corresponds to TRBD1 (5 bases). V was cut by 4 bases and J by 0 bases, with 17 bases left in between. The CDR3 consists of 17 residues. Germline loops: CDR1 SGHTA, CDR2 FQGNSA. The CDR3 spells CASSSNEETVSTDTQYF. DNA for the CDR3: TGTGCCAGCAGCTCCAACGAGGAGACAGTTAGCACAGATACGCAGTATTTT.

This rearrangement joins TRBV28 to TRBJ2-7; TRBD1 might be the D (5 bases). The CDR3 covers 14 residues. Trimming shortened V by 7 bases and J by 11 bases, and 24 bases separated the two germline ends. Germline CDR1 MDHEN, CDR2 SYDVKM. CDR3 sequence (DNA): TGTGCCAGCACAACCGCCAACAGGCCCTTAGGGAAGTACTTC. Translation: CASTTANRPLGKYF.

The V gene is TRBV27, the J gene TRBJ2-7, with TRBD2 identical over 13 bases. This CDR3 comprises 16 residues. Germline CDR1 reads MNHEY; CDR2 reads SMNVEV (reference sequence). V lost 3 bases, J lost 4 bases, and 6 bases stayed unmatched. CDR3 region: CASSLLTSGGIYEQYF. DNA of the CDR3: TGTGCCAGCAGTTTGTTGACTAGCGGGGGGATATACGAGCAGTACTTC.

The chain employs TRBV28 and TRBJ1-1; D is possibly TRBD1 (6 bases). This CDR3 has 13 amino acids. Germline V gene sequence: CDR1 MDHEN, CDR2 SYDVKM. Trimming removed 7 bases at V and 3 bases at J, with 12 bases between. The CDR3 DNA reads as TGTGCCAGCAACGGGGGGCGTTACACTGAAGCTTTCTTT. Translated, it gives CASNGGRYTEAFF.

CDR3 residues: CAWNSLNYGYTF. DNA for the CDR3: TGTGCCTGGAATAGTCTTAACTATGGCTACACCTTC. V is TRBV30 and J is TRBJ1-2; unclear D gene. In germline, CDR1 is GTSNPN, CDR2 SVGIG (reference sequence). The V end was cut by 4 bases, the J end by 1 base, with 7 bases between. This CDR3 is built from 12 residues.